This TCR beta chain was documented in a study of T cell responses to AZD1222 COVID-19 vaccine. Per the germline V gene, CDR1 is SGHDT and CDR2 is YYEEEE. There are 15 residues in the CDR3. Trimming removed 0 bases from V and 8 bases from J, with 14 bases in between. Data came from immunoSEQ multiplex PCR; TCRdb stores just in-frame clones and leaves some out. In the table there are roughly 140,000 clones, around 87% of which are singletons. Concerning this clone itself: Its antigen is currently unknown.

Points from the study as a whole: Among the donors, most were white British and more were female, and clonal diversity was possibly underestimated. Every sample of the repertoires postdated the peak T cell response.

The source of this sequence is an adult in good health. The input for sequencing was peripheral blood, taken on day 0 of AZD1222 vaccination. The chain joins TRBV5-6 to TRBJ2-2, with D unresolved. The CDR3 coding sequence is TGTGCCAGCAGCTTGGTGGGCAGGTCGGTTGGGGAGCTGTTTTTT. Translation: CASSLVGRSVGELFF.